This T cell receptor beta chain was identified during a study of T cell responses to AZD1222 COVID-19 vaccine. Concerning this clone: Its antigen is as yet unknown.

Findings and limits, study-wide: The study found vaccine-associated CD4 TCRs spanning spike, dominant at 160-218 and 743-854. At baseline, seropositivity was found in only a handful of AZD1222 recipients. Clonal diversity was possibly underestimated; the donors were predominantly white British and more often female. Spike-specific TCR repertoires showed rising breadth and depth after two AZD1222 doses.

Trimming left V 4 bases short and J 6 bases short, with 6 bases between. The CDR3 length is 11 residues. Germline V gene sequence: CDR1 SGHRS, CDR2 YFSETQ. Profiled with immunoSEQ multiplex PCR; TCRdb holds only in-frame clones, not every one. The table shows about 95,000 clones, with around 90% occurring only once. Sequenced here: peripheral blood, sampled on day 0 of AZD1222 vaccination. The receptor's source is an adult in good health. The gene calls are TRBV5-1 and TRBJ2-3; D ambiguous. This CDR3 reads CASSVYDTQYF. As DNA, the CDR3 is TGCGCCAGCAGCGTCTACGATACGCAGTATTTT.